This T cell receptor (beta chain) comes out of a study of cytomegalovirus exposure and HLA in healthy donors. Comment on this clone: The antigen remains undetermined.

Regarding the study as a whole: There were three CMV-associated chains whose specificity for CMV antigens was confirmed in vitro. When the data were analyzed later, several of the most significant clusters appeared to be linked to common viral pathogens. Across donors, most TCRs were seen rarely, yet some public ones were widespread. The study listed 164 cytomegalovirus-associated TCR beta chains.

The primer mix had 60 Vbeta and 13 Jbeta primers. Sequencing was performed with immunoSEQ multiplex PCR; in TCRdb, only in-frame clones are kept and a portion is missing. The table includes some 150,000 clones, 75% to 80% detected once. Sequencing input: PBMCs. This sequence was found in a male donor in good health and CMV-seronegative.

The CDR3 spells CASSSDSHYEQYF. Written as DNA, the CDR3 is TGTGCCAGCAGCTCCGACAGTCACTACGAGCAGTACTTC. This chain links TRBV7-9 with TRBJ2-5; tentative D call: TRBD1 (5 bases). The J call may not be correct, given that the DNA end is closer to TRBJ2-7. CDR1 and CDR2 from the germline V gene are SEHNR and FQNEAQ (reference sequence). CDR3 length: 13 amino acids.